The 2 T cell receptor beta chains listed next were all sequenced from one sample in a study of blood T cells in healthy people across ages. A second 7 to 11 cycle PCR used barcoded and J-beta primers. TCRdb re-analysed the 5' RACE reads in MiXCR, keeping a single row per CDR3 protein. This table has around 650,000 distinct CDR3 sequences, 40% to 45% appearing once. The sequenced sample consisted of blood. The receptor source for this set is a man aged 80 or over in good health.

The table lists this clonotype with a few counts. The chain links TRBV28 to TRBJ2-7; TRBD1 or TRBD2 may be the D gene (5 bases each). This CDR3 contains 14 residues. Germline loops: CDR1 MDHEN, CDR2 SYDVKM. V lost 7 bases to trimming and J lost 0 bases, with 13 bases between them. In DNA form, the CDR3 reads TGTGCCAGCACCTGGGGGTTAATCTCCTACGAGCAGTACTTC. Protein product: CASTWGLISYEQYF. The entire variable domain, with the rest obtained from reference TRBV28 and TRBJ2-7, is as follows: DVKVTQSSRYLVKRTGEKVFLECVQDMDHENMFWYRQDPGLGLRLIYFSYDVKMKEKGDIPEGYSVSREKKERFSLILESASTNQTSMYLCASTWGLISYEQYFGPGTRLTVT.

About this clonotype: One end of the junction fails to match germline, which may point to a read error. This chain joins TRBV7-2 and TRBJ2-1, with D uncertain. The CDR3 is 12 residues long. Germline CDR1 reads SGHTA; CDR2 reads FQGNSA. The CDR3 sequence is CARSSLFREQFF. In DNA, the CDR3 is TGTGCCAGAAGCTCACTTTTCCGTGAGCAGTTCTTC.